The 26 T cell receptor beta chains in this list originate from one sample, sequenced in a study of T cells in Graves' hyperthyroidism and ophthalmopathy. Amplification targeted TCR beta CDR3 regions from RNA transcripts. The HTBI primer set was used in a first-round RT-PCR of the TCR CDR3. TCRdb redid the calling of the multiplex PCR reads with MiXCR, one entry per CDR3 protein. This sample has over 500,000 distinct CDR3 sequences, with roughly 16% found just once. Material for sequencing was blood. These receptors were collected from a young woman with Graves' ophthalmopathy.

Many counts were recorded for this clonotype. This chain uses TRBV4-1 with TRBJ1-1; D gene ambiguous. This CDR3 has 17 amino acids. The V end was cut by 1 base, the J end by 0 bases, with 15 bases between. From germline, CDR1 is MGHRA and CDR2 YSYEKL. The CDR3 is CASSQGPPGELNTEAFF. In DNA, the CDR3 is TGCGCCAGCAGCCAAGGCCCCCCAGGCGAACTGAACACTGAAGCTTTCTTT.

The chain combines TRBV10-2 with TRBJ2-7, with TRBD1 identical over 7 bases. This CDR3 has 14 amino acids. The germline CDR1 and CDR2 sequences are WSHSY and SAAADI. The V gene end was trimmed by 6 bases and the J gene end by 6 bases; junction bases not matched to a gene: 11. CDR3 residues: CASRLGTATGEQYF. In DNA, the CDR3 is TGCGCCAGCAGACTCGGGACAGCGACTGGCGAGCAGTACTTC.

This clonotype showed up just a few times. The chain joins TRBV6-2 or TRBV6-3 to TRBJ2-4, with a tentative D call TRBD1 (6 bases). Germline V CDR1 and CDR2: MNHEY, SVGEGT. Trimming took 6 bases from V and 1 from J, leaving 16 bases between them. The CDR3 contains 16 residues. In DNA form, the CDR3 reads TGTGCCAGCAGCTTTCGACAGGAGGTCGCCAAAAACATTCAGTACTTC. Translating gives CASSFRQEVAKNIQYF.

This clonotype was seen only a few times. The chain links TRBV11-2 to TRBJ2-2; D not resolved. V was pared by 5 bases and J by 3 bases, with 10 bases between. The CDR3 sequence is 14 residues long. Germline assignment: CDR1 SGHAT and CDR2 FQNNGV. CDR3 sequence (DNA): TGTGCCAGCAGCCAAACGGAGTACACCGGGGAGCTGTTTTTT. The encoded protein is CASSQTEYTGELFF.

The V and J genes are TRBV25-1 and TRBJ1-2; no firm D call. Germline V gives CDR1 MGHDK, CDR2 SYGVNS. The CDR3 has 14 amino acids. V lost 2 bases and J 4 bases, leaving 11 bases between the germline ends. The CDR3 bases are TGTGCCAGCAGTGAAAGCCCAGCTAGCTATGGCTACACCTTC. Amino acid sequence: CASSESPASYGYTF.

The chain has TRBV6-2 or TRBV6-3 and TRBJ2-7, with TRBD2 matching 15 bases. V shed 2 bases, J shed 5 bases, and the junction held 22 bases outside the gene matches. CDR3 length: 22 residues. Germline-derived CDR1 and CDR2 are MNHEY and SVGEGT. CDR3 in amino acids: CASSYPTGDGTGLAGGSHEQYF. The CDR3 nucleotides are TGTGCCAGCAGTTACCCGACCGGGGACGGAACCGGACTAGCGGGAGGGTCCCACGAGCAGTACTTC.

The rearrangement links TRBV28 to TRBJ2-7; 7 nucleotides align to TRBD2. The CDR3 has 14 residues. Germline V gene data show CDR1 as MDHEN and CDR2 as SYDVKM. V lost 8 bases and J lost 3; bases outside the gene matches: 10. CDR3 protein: CASYSGGEIYEQYF. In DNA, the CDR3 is TGTGCCAGCTATTCTGGGGGGGAAATCTACGAGCAGTACTTC.

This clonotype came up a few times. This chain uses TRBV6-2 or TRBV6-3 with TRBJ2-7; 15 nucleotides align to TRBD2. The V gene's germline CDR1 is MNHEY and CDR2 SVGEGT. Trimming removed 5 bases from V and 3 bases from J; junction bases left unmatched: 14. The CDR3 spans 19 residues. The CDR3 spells CASSPFRGGLAGGGYEQYF. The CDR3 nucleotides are TGTGCCAGCAGTCCCTTCCGCGGGGGACTAGCGGGAGGAGGCTACGAGCAGTACTTC.

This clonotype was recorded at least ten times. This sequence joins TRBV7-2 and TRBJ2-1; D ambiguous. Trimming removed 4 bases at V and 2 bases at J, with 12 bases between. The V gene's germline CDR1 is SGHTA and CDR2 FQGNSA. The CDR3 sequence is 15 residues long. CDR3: CASSSPRTTYNEQFF. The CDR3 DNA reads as TGTGCCAGCAGCTCCCCGCGGACGACCTACAATGAGCAGTTCTTC.

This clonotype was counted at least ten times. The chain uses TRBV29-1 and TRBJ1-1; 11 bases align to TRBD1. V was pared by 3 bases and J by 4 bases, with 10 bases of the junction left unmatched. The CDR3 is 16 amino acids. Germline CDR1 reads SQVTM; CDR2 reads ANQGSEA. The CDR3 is CSVDPWTGGIGTEAFF. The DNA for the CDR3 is TGCAGCGTTGACCCTTGGACAGGGGGCATTGGCACTGAAGCTTTCTTT.

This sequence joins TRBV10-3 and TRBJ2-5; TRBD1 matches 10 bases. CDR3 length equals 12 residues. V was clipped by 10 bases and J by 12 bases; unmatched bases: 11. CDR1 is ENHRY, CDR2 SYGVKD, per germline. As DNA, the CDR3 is TGTGCCACCGGACAGGGGGGATCTTACGAGTACTTC. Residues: CATGQGGSYEYF.

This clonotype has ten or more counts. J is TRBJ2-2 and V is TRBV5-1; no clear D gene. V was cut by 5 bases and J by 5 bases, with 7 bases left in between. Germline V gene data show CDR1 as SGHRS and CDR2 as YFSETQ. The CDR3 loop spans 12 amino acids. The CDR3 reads CASRALTGELFF. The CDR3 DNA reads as TGCGCCAGCAGGGCCCTGACCGGGGAGCTGTTTTTT.

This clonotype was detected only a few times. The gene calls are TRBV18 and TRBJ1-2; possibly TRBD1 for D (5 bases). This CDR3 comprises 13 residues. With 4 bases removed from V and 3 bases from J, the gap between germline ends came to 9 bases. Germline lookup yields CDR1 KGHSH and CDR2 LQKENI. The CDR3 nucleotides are TGTGCCAGCTCACAGGACATAGACTATGGCTACACCTTC. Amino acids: CASSQDIDYGYTF.

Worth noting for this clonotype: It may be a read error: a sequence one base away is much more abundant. CDR3 nucleotide sequence: TGTGCCAGCAGCTTAGATAAGGGCAATCACTATGGCTACACCTTC. Translation gives CASSLDKGNHYGYTF. The chain employs TRBV7-2 and TRBJ1-2; D gene uncertain. Germline CDR1 is SGHTA and CDR2 is FQGNSA. V lost 1 base, J lost 3 bases, and 12 bases lay in between. This CDR3 has 15 residues.

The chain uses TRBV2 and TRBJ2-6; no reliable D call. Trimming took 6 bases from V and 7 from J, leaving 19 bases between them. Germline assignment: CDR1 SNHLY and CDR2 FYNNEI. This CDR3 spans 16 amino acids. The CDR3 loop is CASSSPNFGGANVLTF. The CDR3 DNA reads TGTGCCAGCAGCTCCCCCAATTTTGGTGGAGCCAACGTCCTGACTTTC.

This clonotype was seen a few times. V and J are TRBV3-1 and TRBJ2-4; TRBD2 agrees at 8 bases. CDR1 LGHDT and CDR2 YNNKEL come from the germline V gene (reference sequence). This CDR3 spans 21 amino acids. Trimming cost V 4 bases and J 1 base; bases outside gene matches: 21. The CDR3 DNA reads TGTGCCAGCAGCCCCCCCGGGGGGGACGCTCGGGTGGGTACTGCCAAAAACATTCAGTACTTC. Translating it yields CASSPPGGDARVGTAKNIQYF.

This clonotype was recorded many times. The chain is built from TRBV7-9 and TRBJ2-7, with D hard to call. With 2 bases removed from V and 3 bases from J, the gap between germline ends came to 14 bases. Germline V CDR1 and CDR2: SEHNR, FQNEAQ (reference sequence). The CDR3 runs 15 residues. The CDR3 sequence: CASSLLRTAIYEQYF. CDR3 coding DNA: TGTGCCAGCAGCTTACTTCGGACGGCTATCTACGAGCAGTACTTC.

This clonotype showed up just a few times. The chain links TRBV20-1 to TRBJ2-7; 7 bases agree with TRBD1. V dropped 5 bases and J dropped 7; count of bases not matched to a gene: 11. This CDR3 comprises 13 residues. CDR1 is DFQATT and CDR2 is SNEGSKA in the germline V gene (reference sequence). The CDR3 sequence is CSAVTWTGREQYF. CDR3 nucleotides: TGCAGTGCTGTGACTTGGACAGGTCGAGAGCAGTACTTC.

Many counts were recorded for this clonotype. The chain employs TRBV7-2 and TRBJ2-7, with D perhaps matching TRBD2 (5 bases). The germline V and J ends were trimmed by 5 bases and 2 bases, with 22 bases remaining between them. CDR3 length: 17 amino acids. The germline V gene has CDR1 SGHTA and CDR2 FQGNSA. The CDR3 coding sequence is TGTGCCAGCAGCCACGCCGTCCGGGGTCCTAAGGCCTACGAGCAGTACTTC. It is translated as CASSHAVRGPKAYEQYF.

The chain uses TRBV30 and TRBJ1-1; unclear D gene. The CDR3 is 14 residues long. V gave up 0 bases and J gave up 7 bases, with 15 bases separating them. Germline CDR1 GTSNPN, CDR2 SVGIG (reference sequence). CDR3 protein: CAWSVRREVGEAFF. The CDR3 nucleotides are TGTGCCTGGAGTGTACGACGGGAAGTGGGTGAAGCTTTCTTT.

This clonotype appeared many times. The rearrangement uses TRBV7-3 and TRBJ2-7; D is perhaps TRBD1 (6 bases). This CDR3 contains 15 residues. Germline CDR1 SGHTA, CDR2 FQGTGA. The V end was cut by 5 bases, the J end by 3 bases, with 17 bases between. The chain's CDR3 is CASSPDSGGFYEQYF. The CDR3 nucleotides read TGTGCCAGCAGCCCAGACAGTGGGGGCTTCTACGAGCAGTACTTC.

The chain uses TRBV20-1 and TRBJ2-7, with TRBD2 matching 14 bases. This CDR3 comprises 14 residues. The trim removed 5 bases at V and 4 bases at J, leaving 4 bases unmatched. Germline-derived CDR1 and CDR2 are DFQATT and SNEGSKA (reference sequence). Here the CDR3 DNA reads TGCAGTGCTGCCCGACTAGCGGGAGGGTACGAGCAGTACTTC. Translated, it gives CSAARLAGGYEQYF.

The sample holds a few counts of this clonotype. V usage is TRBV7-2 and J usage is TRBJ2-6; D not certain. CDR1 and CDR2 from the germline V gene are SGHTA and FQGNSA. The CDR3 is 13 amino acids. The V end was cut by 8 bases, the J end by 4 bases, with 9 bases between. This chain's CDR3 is CASGRRGANVLTF. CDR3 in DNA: TGTGCCAGCGGGCGACGCGGGGCCAACGTCCTGACTTTC. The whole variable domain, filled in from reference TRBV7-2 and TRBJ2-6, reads GAGVSQSPSNKVTEKGKDVELRCDPISGHTALYWYRQSLGQGLEFLIYFQGNSAPDKSGLPSDRFSAERTGGSVSTLTIQRTQQEDSAVYLCASGRRGANVLTFGAGSRLTVL.

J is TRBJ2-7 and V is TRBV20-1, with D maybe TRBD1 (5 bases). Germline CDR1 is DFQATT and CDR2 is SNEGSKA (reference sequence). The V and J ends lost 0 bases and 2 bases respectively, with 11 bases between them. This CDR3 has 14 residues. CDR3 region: CSARDLGHAYEQYF. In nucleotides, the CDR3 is TGCAGTGCTAGAGATCTAGGACATGCCTACGAGCAGTACTTC.

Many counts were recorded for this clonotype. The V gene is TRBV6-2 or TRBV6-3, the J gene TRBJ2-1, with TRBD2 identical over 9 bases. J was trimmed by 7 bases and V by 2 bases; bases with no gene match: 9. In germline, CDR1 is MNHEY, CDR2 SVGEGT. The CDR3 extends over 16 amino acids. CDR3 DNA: TGTGCCAGCAGTTACCCGAGGCGGGAGGGCCAAAATGAGCAGTTCTTC. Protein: CASSYPRREGQNEQFF.

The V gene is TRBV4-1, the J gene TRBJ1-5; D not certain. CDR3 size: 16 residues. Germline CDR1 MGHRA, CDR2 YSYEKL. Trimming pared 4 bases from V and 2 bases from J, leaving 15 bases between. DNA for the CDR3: TGCGCCAGCAGCCGCTCGACCCTGGCGGGCAATCAGCCCCAGCATTTT. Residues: CASSRSTLAGNQPQHF.